The T cell receptor beta chain described here comes from a study of PD-L1 blockade in urothelial cancer. Study details: The patients first took atezolizumab around 2014, receiving 1,200 mg intravenously every 3 weeks. Males with urothelial cancer arising in the bladder constituted most of the 29 patients.

TCRdb keeps only in-frame clones here, not all; method: immunoSEQ multiplex PCR. The sample lists 70,000 or so clones, 85% to 90% occurring once. The CDR3 extends over 17 amino acids. Indicated time point: pretreatment peripheral blood. This TCR was recovered from a man aged 65 to 79 with urothelial cancer. Sequences were derived from PBMCs, sampled around atezolizumab (anti-PD-L1) treatment. The chain employs TRBV21-1 and TRBJ2-3; TRBD2 reflects the table's D call only, with no check against the DNA. TRBV21-1 constitutes a pseudogene. This chain's CDR3 is CASSKGDSDDRTDTQYF. CDR3 DNA sequence: TGTGCCAGCAGCAAAGGGGATAGCGACGACCGCACAGATACGCAGTATTTT.